This T cell receptor (beta chain) originates from a study of human T cells and chemical hapten exposure. Background on the study: There were per-sample TCR yield variations, arising mainly from small pooled library volume differences.

Unique molecular identifiers were attached to individual cDNA molecules during library preparation. Source study methods: Counts of TCRs in each sample centred on a median of around 99,000 and extended from around 25,000 to 690,000. TCRdb redid the calling of the RACE reads with MiXCR, one entry per CDR3 protein. TCRdb's processing, not the authors' own work, is the source of the V and J calls. The sample includes 75,000 to 100,000 distinct CDR3 sequences, approximately 9.7% of them seen just once. This clonotype was counted only a few times. The antigen is not known. Overall study results and limits: There was no change with DPC sensitization in TCRs above 1 in 1000 frequency.

Stated time point: healthy volunteer bleed at 2 weeks. Unseparated into fractions, whole blood served as the source from which total RNA was extracted. CDR3 size: 16 residues. Germline values: CDR1 MGHRA, CDR2 YSYEKL. The germline V and J ends were trimmed by 2 bases and 2 bases, with 15 bases remaining between them. Material for sequencing was whole blood. The clonotype comes from a female donor in good health. Some clones in this sample may be carry-over from other donors' samples. This rearrangement joins TRBV4-1 to TRBJ1-2, with no clear D. The CDR3 region is CASSQFVESPNYGYTF. The CDR3, as DNA: TGCGCCAGCAGCCAATTCGTCGAGTCGCCCAACTATGGCTACACCTTC.